A single sample is the source of the 20 T cell receptor beta chains below, sequenced in a study of blood T cell repertoires in COVID-19. Sequencing used immunoSEQ multiplex PCR; TCRdb keeps in-frame clones, though not all of them. The table lists 300,000 to 450,000 clones, 70% to 90% of them singletons, with approximately 1.2% in the top ten. The sequencing input was PBMCs or T cells enriched from blood (not recorded which). Receptor source: a man aged 25-45 years who had recovered from COVID-19.

This chain links TRBV12-3 or TRBV12-4 with TRBJ1-1; D unresolved. The CDR3 runs to 12 residues. V was pared by 5 bases and J by 6 bases, with 10 bases between. CDR3 coding DNA: TGTGCCAGCAGTCCACAGCTTTCTGAAGCTTTCTTT. Its translation: CASSPQLSEAFF.

This sequence joins TRBV18 and TRBJ1-1, with D possibly matching TRBD1 (5 bases). The CDR3 covers 18 residues. CDR1 KGHSH and CDR2 LQKENI come from the germline V gene. Between the trimmed V and J ends, which lost 4 bases and 0 bases, there was a span of 21 bases. The CDR3, as DNA: TGTGCCAGCTCACAGCGGGCCCCCGGGACGGATGTGAACACTGAAGCTTTCTTT. This codes for CASSQRAPGTDVNTEAFF.

The V call is TRBV7-6, the J call TRBJ2-5, with D perhaps matching TRBD2 (6 bases). Looked up from germline, CDR1 is SGHVS and CDR2 is FNYEAQ. This CDR3 region has 14 residues. Trimming removed 1 base from V and 7 bases from J, with 13 bases in between. CDR3 loop: CASSLESRGGTQYF. The CDR3 DNA sequence: TGTGCCAGCAGCTTAGAGAGCCGGGGAGGGACCCAGTACTTC.

J is TRBJ2-3 and V is TRBV2, with 10 bases lining up with TRBD2. CDR1 and CDR2 (germline): SNHLY, FYNNEI. V was clipped by 2 bases and J by 0 bases; unmatched bases: 8. The CDR3 totals 18 residues. The CDR3 DNA reads TGTGCCAGCAGTGAATCGGGTCTAGCGGGGGTTAGCACAGATACGCAGTATTTT. It is translated as CASSESGLAGVSTDTQYF.

The gene calls are TRBV11-2 and TRBJ1-1; a possible D gene is TRBD1 (5 bases). CDR3 length: 14 amino acids. Trimming pared 6 bases from V and 4 bases from J, leaving 15 bases between. Per the germline V gene, CDR1 is SGHAT and CDR2 is FQNNGV. Here the CDR3 DNA reads TGTGCCAGCAGAATCGGACACCTCGCCACTGAAGCTTTCTTT. Its translation: CASRIGHLATEAFF.

This chain links TRBV27 with TRBJ1-2; 12 nucleotides agree with TRBD1. Per the germline V gene, CDR1 is MNHEY and CDR2 is SMNVEV (reference sequence). Trimming cost V 3 bases and J 10 bases; bases outside gene matches: 6. CDR3 size: 14 residues. CDR3 sequence: CASSLGVGQGAYTF. The DNA of the CDR3 is TGTGCCAGCAGTTTGGGTGTGGGACAGGGGGCCTACACCTTC.

This chain joins TRBV7-3 and TRBJ2-1, with 13 bases that match TRBD2. This CDR3 is built from 15 residues. V shed 5 bases and J 5 bases; nucleotides not matched to a gene: 3. Germline V lookup: CDR1 SGHTA, CDR2 FQGTGA. CDR3 DNA sequence: TGTGCCAGCAGCATACTAGCGGGGGGGAACAATGAGCAGTTCTTC. Amino acid sequence: CASSILAGGNNEQFF.

This chain links TRBV11-2 with TRBJ2-7, with D hard to call. Per the germline V gene, CDR1 is SGHAT and CDR2 is FQNNGV. This CDR3 has 11 amino acids. Deletions cut 7 bases from V and 2 bases from J, with 6 bases between. The CDR3 protein is CASTLAYEQYF. CDR3 DNA: TGTGCCAGCACCCTTGCCTACGAGCAGTACTTC.

The chain joins TRBV27 to TRBJ1-2; no firm D call. The CDR3 totals 13 residues. V was trimmed by 6 bases and J by 4 bases, leaving 12 bases between them. The germline CDR1 and CDR2 sequences are MNHEY and SMNVEV (reference sequence). The CDR3 protein is CASRLTEGYGYTF. DNA for the CDR3: TGTGCCAGCAGACTGACGGAGGGCTATGGCTACACCTTC.

V usage is TRBV9 and J usage is TRBJ1-4, with TRBD1 identical over 7 bases. CDR1 is SGDLS, CDR2 YYNGEE, per germline. J lost 3 bases, V lost 4 bases, and 3 bases had no gene match. The length of the CDR3 is 14 residues. Here the CDR3 reads CASSKTGSNEKLFF. CDR3 bases: TGTGCCAGCAGCAAGACAGGGTCTAATGAAAAACTGTTTTTT.

V gene TRBV6-5 combines with J gene TRBJ1-2, with 7 bases matching TRBD1. CDR3 length: 14 residues. CDR1 is MNHEY, CDR2 SVGAGI, per germline. With 7 bases clipped from V and 4 bases from J, the junction kept 9 bases outside the gene matches. The CDR3, as DNA: TGTGCCAGCATTATCGGGACAGACCTCTATGGCTACACCTTC. It is translated as CASIIGTDLYGYTF.

The gene calls are TRBV5-1 and TRBJ1-1; D possibly corresponds to TRBD1 (6 bases). Per the germline V gene, CDR1 is SGHRS and CDR2 is YFSETQ. The germline V and J ends were trimmed by 5 bases and 4 bases, with 15 bases remaining between them. The CDR3 is 14 amino acids. The CDR3 coding sequence is TGCGCCAGCAGGGAGCAGGGGACCGGCACTGAAGCTTTCTTT. Translating it yields CASREQGTGTEAFF.

This clone was observed once. J is TRBJ1-2 and V is TRBV24-1; D perhaps matches TRBD1 (5 bases). Deletions cut 0 bases from V and 12 bases from J, with 22 bases between. The germline CDR1 and CDR2 sequences are KGHDR and SFDVKD. The CDR3 sequence is 16 residues long. The CDR3 region has the DNA TGTGCCACCAGTGATTTGATGCCCACCGGGGGAAGGGGTGACACCTTC. Translation gives CATSDLMPTGGRGDTF.

The chain carries TRBV7-2 and TRBJ1-3; possibly TRBD1 for D (5 bases). Germline V gives CDR1 SGHTA, CDR2 FQGNSA. This CDR3 is built from 13 residues. V lost 3 bases and J 9 bases, leaving 12 bases between the germline ends. This CDR3 reads CASSFSREGTIYF. The CDR3 nucleotides read TGTGCCAGCAGCTTTTCCAGGGAGGGCACCATATATTTT.

CDR3 sequence: CASSYDSTNYGYTF. CDR3 DNA: TGTGCCAGCAGTTACGACAGTACTAACTATGGCTACACCTTC. The chain recombines TRBV6-2 or TRBV6-3 with TRBJ1-2, with D possibly being TRBD1 (5 bases). The ends were cut back, 2 bases at V and 0 bases at J, with 7 bases in the middle. CDR3 length: 14 residues. Germline CDR1 MNHEY, CDR2 SVGEGT.

This clone was picked up a small number of times. The chain couples TRBV7-2 to TRBJ1-2, with TRBD1 as a possible D gene (5 bases). Germline CDR1 and CDR2: SGHTA and FQGNSA. V shed 3 bases and J shed 6 bases, with 11 bases lying between them. This CDR3 comprises 13 residues. CDR3 in amino acids: CASSLNQGHGYTF. As DNA, the CDR3 is TGTGCCAGCAGCTTGAACCAGGGCCATGGCTACACCTTC.

The rearrangement uses TRBV19 and TRBJ1-1; D remains ambiguous. Germline V lookup: CDR1 LNHDA, CDR2 SQIVND (reference sequence). The CDR3 has 14 amino acids. V was shortened by 3 bases and J by 0 bases, with 8 bases between the two germline ends. DNA for the CDR3: TGTGCCAGTAGTATGCGGGAGATGAACACTGAAGCTTTCTTT. It encodes CASSMREMNTEAFF.

The count of this clone is one. CDR3 bases: TGCGCCAGCAGCACCGGACAGGACCACTACGAGCAGTACTTC. The encoded protein is CASSTGQDHYEQYF. V is TRBV5-1 and J is TRBJ2-7, with 7 bases identical to TRBD1. Germline V gives CDR1 SGHRS, CDR2 YFSETQ. V lost 4 bases and J lost 3; bases outside the gene matches: 7. This CDR3 has 14 residues.

The rearrangement links TRBV7-6 to TRBJ1-1; D perhaps matches TRBD1 (6 bases). Trimming took 1 base from V and 6 from J, leaving 9 bases between them. The CDR3 runs to 13 residues. From germline, CDR1 is SGHVS and CDR2 FNYEAQ. The CDR3: CASSLGGGPEAFF. The DNA of the CDR3 is TGTGCCAGCAGCTTAGGCGGGGGGCCTGAAGCTTTCTTT.

The V and J genes are TRBV23-1 and TRBJ2-3; 12 bases are a match to TRBD1. TRBV23-1 is designated an ORF whose function remains uncertain. The CDR3 runs to 17 residues. V lost 11 bases, J lost 0 bases, and 12 bases stayed unmatched. Here the CDR3 reads CAYVKRGQGASTDTQYF. In nucleotides, the CDR3 is TGCGCCTATGTAAAGAGGGGACAGGGGGCTAGCACAGATACGCAGTATTTT.